This passage covers 6 T cell receptor beta chains from one sample sequenced in a study of blood T cell repertoires in COVID-19. Sequenced by immunoSEQ multiplex PCR; TCRdb stores in-frame clones only, minus some. The sample shows about 250,000 clones, approximately 88% of them seen only once. The sequencing sample was made of peripheral blood. The origin of the receptors is a woman in her 30s with COVID-19, enrolled during active disease.

A single count supports this clone. CDR3: CASNFSGDSYSPLHF. The CDR3 DNA reads TGTGCCAGCAACTTTAGCGGTGACAGTTATTCACCCCTCCACTTT. The genes are TRBV9 and TRBJ1-6; possible D gene TRBD1, 5 bases. The CDR3 runs 15 residues. From germline, CDR1 is SGDLS and CDR2 YYNGEE. V lost 6 bases, J lost 8 bases, and 18 bases lay in between.

DNA of the CDR3: TGCAGCGTTCGTGGGGGGACTAGCGGTTACAATGAGCAGTTCTTC. As protein: CSVRGGTSGYNEQFF. The chain combines TRBV29-1 with TRBJ2-1, with 11 nucleotides matching TRBD2. CDR1 and CDR2 (germline): SQVTM, ANQGSEA. V shed 5 bases, J shed 4 bases, and the junction held 7 bases outside the gene matches. The CDR3 has 15 residues.

The chain uses TRBV7-9 and TRBJ2-3; 10 bases are shared with TRBD2. This CDR3 region has 15 residues. V shed 5 bases, J shed 4 bases, and the junction held 6 bases outside the gene matches. Germline values: CDR1 SEHNR, CDR2 FQNEAQ (reference sequence). Here the CDR3 reads CASSDLAGGPDTQYF. CDR3 in DNA: TGTGCCAGCAGCGACTTAGCGGGAGGCCCAGATACGCAGTATTTT.

This sequence joins TRBV11-3 and TRBJ2-3; 7 bases are a match to TRBD2. Germline assignment: CDR1 SGHNT and CDR2 YENEEA. Germline trimming cut 2 bases from V and 5 bases from J; bases unmatched to any gene: 13. CDR3 size: 17 residues. DNA for the CDR3: TGTGCCAGCAGCTTACAGGTCTGGTGGGAGGGAGGAGATACGCAGTATTTT. Residues: CASSLQVWWEGGDTQYF. Looking up the rest from reference TRBV11-3 and TRBJ2-3 gives the full variable domain: EAGVVQSPRYKIIEKKQPVAFWCNPISGHNTLYWYLQNLGQGPELLIRYENEEAVDDSQLPKDRFSAERLKGVDSTLKIQPAELGDSAVYLCASSLQVWWEGGDTQYFGPGTRLTVL.

V and J are TRBV9 and TRBJ2-2; tentatively, D is TRBD2 (6 bases). The germline CDR1 and CDR2 sequences are SGDLS and YYNGEE. V was pared by 1 base and J by 2 bases, with 9 bases between. This CDR3 contains 15 residues. CDR3: CASSVWTTNTGELFF. CDR3 bases: TGTGCCAGCAGCGTATGGACTACCAACACCGGGGAGCTGTTTTTT.

The chain carries TRBV27 and TRBJ2-5; 7 bases fit TRBD2. The CDR3 has 16 residues. The V and J ends lost 8 bases and 5 bases, in that order; junction bases with no gene match: 17. From germline, CDR1 is MNHEY and CDR2 SMNVEV (reference sequence). The CDR3 here is CASQRRGLGMRETQYF. Written as DNA, the CDR3 is TGTGCCAGCCAAAGGCGGGGGTTGGGTATGCGGGAGACCCAGTACTTC.